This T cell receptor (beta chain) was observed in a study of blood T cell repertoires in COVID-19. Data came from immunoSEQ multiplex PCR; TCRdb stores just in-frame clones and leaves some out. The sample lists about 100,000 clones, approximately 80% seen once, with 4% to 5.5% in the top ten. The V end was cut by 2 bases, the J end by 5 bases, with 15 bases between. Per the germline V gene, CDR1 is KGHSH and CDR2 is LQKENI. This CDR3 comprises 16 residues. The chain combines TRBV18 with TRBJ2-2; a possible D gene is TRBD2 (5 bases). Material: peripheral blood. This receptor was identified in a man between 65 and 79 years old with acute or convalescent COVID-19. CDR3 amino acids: CASSPIVGRGTGELFF. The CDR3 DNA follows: TGTGCCAGCTCACCAATTGTGGGGAGAGGGACCGGGGAGCTGTTTTTT.